This TCR beta chain was obtained from a study of T cells of healthy individuals. This clonotype was detected many times. TCRdb re-called the 5' RACE reads with MiXCR, one entry per CDR3 protein. Of tens of thousands of distinct CDR3 sequences listed, over 12% are singletons. This CDR3 contains 15 residues. The trim removed 6 bases at V and 3 bases at J, leaving 7 bases unmatched. V is TRBV12-3 or TRBV12-4 and J is TRBJ1-1, with 10 bases that match TRBD1. This clonotype was obtained from a human donor in good health. DNA for the CDR3: TGTGCCAGCAGACGGGACAGGGGACTGCACACTGAAGCTTTCTTT. Its protein is CASRRDRGLHTEAFF.